A single sample gave rise to the 9 T cell receptor beta chains below, sequenced in a study of cytomegalovirus exposure and HLA in healthy donors. Use of 60 Vbeta and 13 Jbeta primers characterized the PCR. Using immunoSEQ multiplex PCR, the repertoire was profiled, and TCRdb retains in-frame clones only, with some absent. This sample carries under 200,000 clones, with under 2.5% going to the ten biggest clones. Sample: PBMCs. The receptors shown here come from a young man in good health and CMV-seronegative.

This chain connects TRBV18 to TRBJ1-4; TRBD1 is a possible D gene (6 bases). CDR1 is KGHSH, CDR2 LQKENI, per germline. V was pared by 3 bases and J by 8 bases, with 13 bases between. This CDR3 comprises 14 residues. CDR3 DNA sequence: TGTGCCAGCTCACCGTCACAGGGAGGGGAAAAACTGTTTTTT. Residues: CASSPSQGGEKLFF.

The chain links TRBV9 to TRBJ2-2; no reliable D call. Per the germline V gene, CDR1 is SGDLS and CDR2 is YYNGEE. This CDR3 is built from 16 residues. V was pared by 0 bases and J by 2 bases, with 11 bases between. CDR3 nucleotides: TGTGCCAGCAGCGTAGGGCCACTACAAAACACCGGGGAGCTGTTTTTT. It specifies CASSVGPLQNTGELFF.

This chain's CDR3 is CASSLGGEGNTIYF. DNA for the CDR3: TGTGCCAGCAGCCTGGGGGGGGAGGGAAACACCATATATTTT. The V and J genes are TRBV6-5 and TRBJ1-3, with D possibly TRBD1 on 5 matching bases. Between the trimmed V and J ends, which lost 6 bases and 4 bases, there was a span of 13 bases. Germline V CDR1 and CDR2: MNHEY, SVGAGI. The CDR3 has 14 amino acids.

The V call is TRBV28, the J call TRBJ2-5; 12 bases agree with TRBD2. Germline-derived CDR1 and CDR2 are MDHEN and SYDVKM. The CDR3 runs 15 residues. The trim removed 4 bases at V and 5 bases at J, leaving 5 bases unmatched. The CDR3 sequence: CASSSRLAGVETQYF. The CDR3 DNA reads TGTGCCAGCAGTTCCAGACTAGCGGGAGTGGAGACCCAGTACTTC.

The rearrangement links TRBV7-2 to TRBJ2-5; possible D gene TRBD2, 6 bases. V was trimmed by 5 bases and J by 5 bases, leaving 12 bases between them. The CDR3 has 13 amino acids. Germline values: CDR1 SGHTA, CDR2 FQGNSA. CDR3 amino acids: CASSRGGLETQYF. CDR3 DNA: TGTGCCAGCAGCCGTGGGGGGTTGGAGACCCAGTACTTC.

This rearrangement joins TRBV6-1 to TRBJ1-2, with 7 bases aligning to TRBD1. Germline values: CDR1 MNHNS, CDR2 SASEGT. Losses at the gene ends were 6 bases for V and 5 bases for J; bases not matched to a gene: 6. The CDR3 loop spans 13 amino acids. CDR3 sequence: CASRGPGQYGYTF. In nucleotides, the CDR3 is TGTGCCAGCAGGGGACCGGGACAGTATGGCTACACCTTC.

This chain joins TRBV19 and TRBJ2-3; 7 bases fit TRBD2. The germline V gene encodes CDR1 LNHDA and CDR2 SQIVND (reference sequence). V was pared by 5 bases and J by 4 bases, with 12 bases of the junction left unmatched. The CDR3 extends over 16 amino acids. The CDR3 DNA follows: TGTGCCAGTAGTCCCAATGGAGGGAGGGCCGCAGATACGCAGTATTTT. Its protein product is CASSPNGGRAADTQYF.

The J gene is TRBJ1-5, the V gene TRBV29-1; 7 bases align to TRBD1. The germline CDR1 and CDR2 sequences are SQVTM and ANQGSEA. After removal of 7 bases from V and 3 bases from J, the junction contained 6 bases not matched to a gene. The length of the CDR3 is 13 residues. The DNA for the CDR3 is TGCAGCGCACGGACAGGAAACAATCAGCCCCAGCATTTT. Its protein product is CSARTGNNQPQHF.

CDR3 sequence reads: CASSGTRVLNIQYF. CDR3 bases: TGTGCCAGTAGCGGGACTAGAGTATTGAACATTCAGTACTTC. This sequence joins TRBV2 and TRBJ2-4, with 8 positions matching TRBD2. CDR1 is SNHLY and CDR2 is FYNNEI in the germline V gene. V shed 9 bases and J 7 bases; nucleotides not matched to a gene: 11. The CDR3 consists of 14 residues.